The clone carrying this TCR beta chain appeared many times. The data were taken from a study of T-cell reconstitution after alpha-beta-depleted transplantation in children. The library targeted TCRbeta and was prepared with unique molecular identifiers. MiXCR, run by TCRdb on the PCR reads, gives a single entry per CDR3 protein. The sample records under 300,000 distinct CDR3 sequences, 9.5% to 13% being singletons. The germline V gene encodes CDR1 KGHDR and CDR2 SFDVKD. The CDR3 extends over 14 amino acids. J was trimmed by 4 bases and V by 4 bases; bases with no gene match: 4. This receptor was obtained from a male patient between 2 and 10 years old who had a stem cell transplant for chronic granulomatous disease, so the T cells may come from the graft donor. The chain joins TRBV24-1 to TRBJ2-3; TRBD1 matches 7 bases. Sequenced material: peripheral blood, taken 180 days after TCRalphabeta/CD19-depleted stem cell transplant. CDR3 in amino acids: CATSEVDRPDTQYF. The CDR3 region has the DNA TGTGCCACCAGTGAGGTGGACAGGCCAGATACGCAGTATTTT.